The next 27 T cell receptor beta chains were all read from a single sample in a study of early T cells in non-severe SARS-CoV-2 infection. TCRdb ran MiXCR on the 5' RACE reads and lists one entry per CDR3 protein. The sample holds 95,000 to 110,000 distinct CDR3 sequences, around 10% seen once. The sample was whole blood. These receptors originate from an adult who was a healthcare worker with PCR-confirmed SARS-CoV-2 infection or an uninfected control (not recorded which).

This clonotype was counted between two and nine times. The rearrangement uses TRBV19 and TRBJ2-1; 10 bases are shared with TRBD2. This CDR3 comprises 14 residues. In germline, CDR1 is LNHDA, CDR2 SQIVND (reference sequence). V lost 5 bases and J lost 8; bases outside the gene matches: 6. CDR3 bases: TGTGCCAGTAGTCCGGGACTAGCGAATCATGAGCAGTTCTTC. This translates into CASSPGLANHEQFF.

The chain couples TRBV7-2 to TRBJ2-7; 8 bases agree with TRBD2. With V trimmed by 6 bases and J by 2 bases, 12 bases remained unmatched. The CDR3 has 16 amino acids. Germline V gene data show CDR1 as SGHTA and CDR2 as FQGNSA. The CDR3 region is CASSSRRAGATYEQYF. The CDR3 nucleotides read TGTGCCAGCAGTTCCAGGAGAGCGGGAGCGACCTACGAGCAGTACTTC. Full variable domain (missing parts from reference TRBV7-2 and TRBJ2-7): GAGVSQSPSNKVTEKGKDVELRCDPISGHTALYWYRQSLGQGLEFLIYFQGNSAPDKSGLPSDRFSAERTGGSVSTLTIQRTQQEDSAVYLCASSSRRAGATYEQYFGPGTRLTVT.

This clonotype has a handful of counts. The genes are TRBV20-1 and TRBJ2-7; 14 bases are a match to TRBD2. CDR1 is DFQATT, CDR2 SNEGSKA, per germline (reference sequence). V lost 4 bases, J lost 3 bases, and 11 bases stayed unmatched. The CDR3 length is 17 residues. The CDR3 spells CSAIPLGTSGRIYEQYF. The CDR3 nucleotides read TGCAGTGCTATCCCCCTCGGGACTAGCGGGAGAATCTACGAGCAGTACTTC.

Comment on this clonotype: Being one base from a much bigger clone, this may be a read error. V usage is TRBV11-2 and J usage is TRBJ2-3, with D tentatively TRBD2 (6 bases). This CDR3 has 17 amino acids. Trimming removed 7 bases from V and 1 base from J, with 21 bases in between. In germline, CDR1 is SGHAT, CDR2 FQNNGV. CDR3: CASISLQHGSGTDTQYF. In DNA form, the CDR3 reads TGTGCCAGCATCTCCCTCCAGCACGGGAGCGGCACAGATACGCAGTATTTT.

The chain combines TRBV14 with TRBJ1-1; no reliable D call. This CDR3 is 18 amino acids long. CDR1 and CDR2 from the germline V gene are SGHDN and FVKESK. The germline V and J ends were trimmed by 0 bases and 3 bases, with 20 bases remaining between them. The CDR3, as DNA: TGTGCCAGCAGCCAAGAACGTTGGGTCAGCCCAGTATACACTGAAGCTTTCTTT. It specifies CASSQERWVSPVYTEAFF. The full variable domain, in which reference TRBV14 and TRBJ1-1 provide the parts outside the CDR3, is EAGVTQFPSHSVIEKGQTVTLRCDPISGHDNLYWYRRVMGKEIKFLLHFVKESKQDESGMPNNRFLAERTGGTYSTLKVQPAELEDSGVYFCASSQERWVSPVYTEAFFGQGTRLTVV.

The V and J genes are TRBV2 and TRBJ2-1; 10 nucleotides agree with TRBD2. Germline loops: CDR1 SNHLY, CDR2 FYNNEI. Losses at the gene ends were 1 base for V and 4 bases for J; bases not matched to a gene: 1. CDR3 length: 15 residues. CDR3 bases: TGTGCCAGCAGTGAAGAGCGGGAGGGATACAATGAGCAGTTCTTC. Amino acid sequence: CASSEEREGYNEQFF.

The chain has TRBV4-1 and TRBJ2-3, with 7 bases matching TRBD2. The CDR3 runs to 17 residues. The junction had 8 bases not matched to a gene; V was cut back by 0 bases and J by 2 bases. Germline CDR1 is MGHRA and CDR2 is YSYEKL. This CDR3 reads CASSQDGTIQSTDTQYF. CDR3 sequence (DNA): TGCGCCAGCAGCCAAGACGGGACTATACAATCCACAGATACGCAGTATTTT.

At least ten counts were recorded for this clonotype. The rearrangement uses TRBV9 and TRBJ2-1; tentatively, D is TRBD2 (6 bases). This CDR3 is built from 13 residues. Germline assignment: CDR1 SGDLS and CDR2 YYNGEE. V was clipped by 0 bases and J by 7 bases, with 8 bases between them. CDR3 loop: CASSVGLANEQFF. The CDR3 DNA reads as TGTGCCAGCAGCGTAGGGCTAGCGAATGAGCAGTTCTTC. Based on the CDR3 plus reference TRBV9 and TRBJ2-1, the full variable domain is DSGVTQTPKHLITATGQRVTLRCSPRSGDLSVYWYQQSLDQGLQFLIQYYNGEERAKGNILERFSAQQFPDLHSELNLSSLELGDSALYFCASSVGLANEQFFGPGTRLTVL.

The chain combines TRBV7-2 with TRBJ2-5; no clear D gene. The germline V gene encodes CDR1 SGHTA and CDR2 FQGNSA. V gave up 1 base and J gave up 1 base, with 7 bases separating them. This CDR3 has 14 residues. CDR3 loop: CASSLVEGQETQYF. Here the CDR3 DNA reads TGTGCCAGCAGCTTAGTCGAAGGCCAAGAGACCCAGTACTTC. Together with reference TRBV7-2 and TRBJ2-5, the CDR3 gives the full variable domain: GAGVSQSPSNKVTEKGKDVELRCDPISGHTALYWYRQSLGQGLEFLIYFQGNSAPDKSGLPSDRFSAERTGGSVSTLTIQRTQQEDSAVYLCASSLVEGQETQYFGPGTRLLVL.

The chain carries TRBV5-1 and TRBJ2-7; 13 nucleotides line up with TRBD2. CDR1 is SGHRS, CDR2 YFSETQ, per germline. The CDR3 contains 18 residues. V was pared by 0 bases and J by 1 base, with 7 bases of the junction left unmatched. Here the CDR3 reads CASSLGLAGGSKSYEQYF. CDR3 nucleotides: TGCGCCAGCAGCTTGGGACTAGCGGGAGGCTCAAAGTCCTACGAGCAGTACTTC.

The chain links TRBV29-1 to TRBJ2-1; no definite D call. CDR1 and CDR2 from the germline V gene are SQVTM and ANQGSEA. CDR3 length equals 13 residues. V lost 4 bases and J lost 9, with 16 bases in between. CDR3 sequence (DNA): TGCAGCGTTGTTTTTAGGTCGCCAGGTGAGCAGTTCTTC. It specifies CSVVFRSPGEQFF.

The table lists this clonotype with many counts. At one end, the junction sequence differs from germline, possibly due to a read error. The chain recombines TRBV24-1 with TRBJ2-1, with TRBD2 matching 10 bases. The CDR3 spans 13 residues. CDR1 is KGHDR, CDR2 SFDVKD, per germline. The CDR3 DNA is TGTGCCACCAGTGATTCTCCTAGCGGGAGCCCCACCTTC. Amino acid sequence: CATSDSPSGSPTF.

At least ten counts were recorded for this clonotype. The chain carries TRBV14 and TRBJ1-4, with D uncertain. V was cut by 4 bases and J by 0 bases, with 9 bases left in between. CDR3 length: 15 amino acids. Looked up from germline, CDR1 is SGHDN and CDR2 is FVKESK. CDR3 protein: CASSRRSPTNEKLFF. The CDR3 DNA reads as TGTGCCAGCAGCCGTAGATCCCCAACTAATGAAAAACTGTTTTTT.

This clonotype has at least ten counts. The rearrangement uses TRBV25-1 and TRBJ2-7; either TRBD1 or TRBD2 may supply D (5 bases each). The CDR3 covers 14 residues. The germline V gene encodes CDR1 MGHDK and CDR2 SYGVNS. V lost 3 bases to trimming and J lost 4 bases, with 13 bases between them. CDR3 loop: CASSEPGRLYEQYF. CDR3 coding DNA: TGTGCCAGCAGTGAGCCGGGACGTCTATACGAGCAGTACTTC.

This clonotype was detected many times. The chain couples TRBV5-1 to TRBJ2-2; D unresolved. The germline V and J ends were trimmed by 6 bases and 1 base, with 7 bases remaining between them. The CDR3 has 13 amino acids. Germline V gives CDR1 SGHRS, CDR2 YFSETQ. This chain's CDR3 is CASNTENTGELFF. The CDR3, as DNA: TGCGCCAGCAACACCGAGAACACCGGGGAGCTGTTTTTT.

This clonotype showed up many times. The chain links TRBV27 to TRBJ2-2, with no clear D. V was trimmed by 5 bases and J by 7 bases, leaving 11 bases between them. The CDR3 spans 13 residues. The germline gives CDR1 MNHEY, CDR2 SMNVEV (reference sequence). The chain's CDR3 is CASSPRSGGELFF. CDR3 nucleotide sequence: TGTGCCAGCAGTCCCCGGTCGGGCGGGGAGCTGTTTTTT.

In its sample, this clonotype was seen a few times. The chain recombines TRBV9 with TRBJ1-6, with D perhaps matching TRBD1 (6 bases). This CDR3 is built from 14 residues. The V gene lost 0 bases and the J gene lost 9 bases, with 10 bases spanning the gap. Germline CDR1 and CDR2: SGDLS and YYNGEE. The CDR3 region is CASSVGDKGSPLHF. CDR3 coding DNA: TGTGCCAGCAGCGTAGGGGACAAGGGTTCACCCCTCCACTTT.

Regarding this clonotype: At one of its ends the junction is not consistent with the germline gene, which may arise from a read error. The chain recombines TRBV6-1 with TRBJ2-3, with TRBD2 matching over 10 bases. The CDR3 contains 15 residues. CDR1 is MNHNS and CDR2 is SASEGT in the germline V gene. CDR3 sequence (DNA): TGTGCCAGCAGAGAAGAAAGCGGGAGGGCAAATACGCAGTATTTT. Protein product: CASREESGRANTQYF.

The chain couples TRBV7-9 to TRBJ1-2, with D unclear. V was cut by 5 bases and J by 2 bases, with 15 bases left in between. The CDR3 consists of 15 residues. Germline V gene data show CDR1 as SEHNR and CDR2 as FQNEAQ (reference sequence). CDR3 nucleotide sequence: TGTGCCAGCAGCCCACAGACGGCGGAGAACTATGGCTACACCTTC. Its translation: CASSPQTAENYGYTF.

This clonotype has a count of ten or more. The chain carries TRBV29-1 and TRBJ2-1; 8 bases line up with TRBD1. This CDR3 is built from 15 residues. With 0 bases clipped from V and 7 bases from J, the junction kept 8 bases outside the gene matches. The germline V gene has CDR1 SQVTM and CDR2 ANQGSEA. Written as DNA, the CDR3 is TGCAGCGTTGAAGATGGACAGGGTGTGAGGAATGAGCAGTTCTTC. This gives the protein CSVEDGQGVRNEQFF.

This clonotype occurred a few times. The CDR3 sequence is CASSPFTGTGGETQYF. CDR3 sequence (DNA): TGTGCCAGCAGTCCTTTCACCGGGACAGGGGGAGAGACCCAGTACTTC. The V and J genes are TRBV12-3 or TRBV12-4 and TRBJ2-5; 11 nucleotides line up with TRBD1. CDR3 size: 16 residues. The V gene end was trimmed by 5 bases and the J gene end by 4 bases; junction bases not matched to a gene: 9.

This chain links TRBV28 with TRBJ2-3; no clear D. Trimming took off 6 bases at V and 1 base at J, with 11 bases between the two ends. Per the germline V gene, CDR1 is MDHEN and CDR2 is SYDVKM. The CDR3 totals 14 residues. The CDR3 sequence is CASSSRSGTDTQYF. CDR3 nucleotides: TGTGCCAGCAGCTCGAGGAGCGGCACAGATACGCAGTATTTT.

This clonotype was found many times. The V and J genes are TRBV29-1 and TRBJ1-4, with a tentative D call TRBD1 (5 bases). Germline V CDR1 and CDR2: SQVTM, ANQGSEA. The CDR3 extends over 12 amino acids. The V and J ends lost 4 bases and 6 bases respectively, with 9 bases between them. CDR3 in amino acids: CSVVLGDEKLFF. DNA of the CDR3: TGCAGCGTTGTTCTGGGGGATGAAAAACTGTTTTTT.

This clonotype was seen a few times. CDR3 amino acids: CASSVGWSSGNTIYF. CDR3 nucleotide sequence: TGTGCCAGCAGCGTAGGGTGGAGCTCTGGAAACACCATATATTTT. The J gene is TRBJ1-3, the V gene TRBV9; the D is unclear. V lost 0 bases, J lost 0 bases, and 7 bases lay in between. CDR1 and CDR2 (germline): SGDLS, YYNGEE. This CDR3 is 15 amino acids long.

This chain links TRBV5-1 with TRBJ2-5, with 10 bases identical to TRBD1. CDR3 size: 16 residues. CDR1 and CDR2 from the germline V gene are SGHRS and YFSETQ. Losses at the gene ends were 0 bases for V and 3 bases for J; bases not matched to a gene: 5. CDR3 nucleotides: TGCGCCAGCAGCTTGGAAGGGACAGGGGATGAAGAGACCCAGTACTTC. Its translation: CASSLEGTGDEETQYF.

The rearrangement uses TRBV20-1 and TRBJ2-1, with 9 bases identical to TRBD2. Germline values: CDR1 DFQATT, CDR2 SNEGSKA (reference sequence). This CDR3 has 16 residues. J lost 8 bases, V lost 5 bases, and 16 bases had no gene match. The CDR3 loop is CSADHTGSGSIYEQFF. The CDR3 region has the DNA TGCAGTGCTGACCATACGGGTAGCGGGAGTATCTATGAGCAGTTCTTC.

This clonotype was counted at least ten times. The V gene is TRBV4-2, the J gene TRBJ1-3; D is undetermined. CDR1 is LGHNA and CDR2 is YNFKEQ in the germline V gene. The CDR3 length is 17 residues. Trimming pared 4 bases from V and 0 bases from J, leaving 16 bases between. The CDR3 bases are TGTGCCAGCAGCCCGTACGGGTCGGATCGCTCTGGAAACACCATATATTTT. Encoded protein: CASSPYGSDRSGNTIYF.